What follows is one TCR beta chain and its context. The data are from a study of blood T cell repertoires in COVID-19. For the study at large: The United States, Italy and Spain provided the acute and convalescent COVID-19 samples. Sources were T cells, B-cell-depleted T cells, or PBMCs; the material itself was cDNA or gDNA.

In the original processing: Using reference gene primer amplification, nucleated cell counts were estimated. Data came from immunoSEQ multiplex PCR; TCRdb stores just in-frame clones and leaves some out. D and trimming come from the DNA, and the V and J calls and clone size come from that table. The data show about 190,000 clones, 88% seen once. CDR1 and CDR2 from the germline V gene are SNHLY and FYNNEI. V was clipped by 4 bases and J by 4 bases, with 13 bases between them. The CDR3 extends over 15 amino acids. Material: peripheral blood. The V call is TRBV2, the J call TRBJ1-4; D perhaps matches TRBD1 (5 bases). This clonotype was sampled from a man aged 25 to 45 with acute or convalescent COVID-19. In nucleotides, the CDR3 is TGTGCCAGCAGTGCCCCAGGGAGGGATAATGAAAAACTGTTTTTT. Protein product: CASSAPGRDNEKLFF.